This TCR beta chain comes out of a study of blood T cell repertoires in COVID-19. Study-wide background: PBMCs, B-cell-depleted T cells, or T cells were the source of the cDNA or gDNA that made up the material.

Germline CDR1 and CDR2: MNHEY and SMNVEV (reference sequence). The V gene end was trimmed by 3 bases and the J gene end by 2 bases; junction bases not matched to a gene: 3. This CDR3 is built from 15 residues. Profiling relied on immunoSEQ multiplex PCR, and the TCRdb table lists in-frame clones only, not all of them. This sample has 140,000 to 150,000 clones; about four fifths occur once, and the top ten carry nearly 3.5%. The receptor comes from a woman aged 45-60 years with acute COVID-19. This chain connects TRBV27 to TRBJ2-3; 9 nucleotides line up with TRBD2. What was sequenced was PBMCs or T cells enriched from blood (not recorded which). CDR3 protein: CASSFAGGPTDTQYF. CDR3 bases: TGTGCCAGCAGTTTTGCGGGAGGGCCCACAGATACGCAGTATTTT.